The present TCR beta chain was sequenced within a study of shared clonotypes between healthy human individuals. Points from the study as a whole: The sharing of 4% to 5.5% of naive CD4 clonotypes was seen across a few donors. Non-shared clonotypes displayed generation probabilities falling below those of clonotypes present in all four donors.

CDR3 length: 14 amino acids. The trim removed 4 bases at V and 4 bases at J, leaving 8 bases unmatched. CDR1 is SQVTM, CDR2 ANQGSEA, per germline. As to this clone: The antigen is undetermined.

CD45RO-negative cells were positively selected for CCR7, leaving out terminally differentiated effector memory CD45RA+ cells. Produced via immunoSEQ multiplex PCR; TCRdb's table is partial and in-frame only. Of some 2 million clones in the sample, roughly 95% are singletons; the top ten hold about 1.1%. This clonotype was obtained from a man aged 18 to 29 in good health. This chain joins TRBV29-1 and TRBJ2-5; 8 nucleotides line up with TRBD2. The sample was naive CD8+ T cells sorted from blood. The chain's CDR3 is CSVVVKGLGETQYF. CDR3 bases: TGCAGCGTTGTAGTCAAGGGACTAGGAGAGACCCAGTACTTC.